The entry that follows covers one T cell receptor beta chain sequence. Antigen: not known. The data derive from a study of shared clonotypes between healthy human individuals. General observations from the study: Clonotype sharing across donors was expected to vary with sequencing depth.

The authors ran unsorted PBMC replicate PCRs on approximately 300 ng DNA, about 30,000 T cell genomes. Authors' methods: Junction-only sequences without quality scores were provided by ImmunoSEQ, so filtering was different. TCRdb's table, derived via immunoSEQ multiplex PCR, lists solely in-frame clones and lacks some. From that table come the V and J calls and clone size; the DNA was used to work out D and trimming. The sample contains 400,000 to 600,000 clones, 60% to 80% of which appear only once. Looked up from germline, CDR1 is GTSNPN and CDR2 is SVGIG (reference sequence). The germline V and J ends were trimmed by 0 bases and 3 bases, with 12 bases remaining between them. CDR3 length equals 14 residues.

The sample consisted of PBMCs. The receptor comes from a woman aged 40-49 years in good health. Some clones in this sample may be carry-over from other donors' samples. The chain uses TRBV30 and TRBJ2-7; D call uncertain. The CDR3 loop is CAWSVGRSGYEQYF. The CDR3 DNA follows: TGTGCCTGGAGTGTAGGCAGGTCGGGCTACGAGCAGTACTTC.